Each of the 20 T cell receptor beta chains below was sequenced from the same sample in a study of cytomegalovirus exposure and HLA in healthy donors. In the PCR, 60 Vbeta and 13 Jbeta primers were used. Libraries were prepared by immunoSEQ multiplex PCR; TCRdb keeps only in-frame clonotypes and omits some of them. The sample shows under 120,000 clones, approximately 79% of them seen only once. The sample comprised PBMCs. The receptors were gathered from a woman aged 40 to 55 in good health and CMV-seronegative.

This chain uses TRBV29-1 with TRBJ1-4; 7 positions match TRBD1. Germline loops: CDR1 SQVTM, CDR2 ANQGSEA. V lost 7 bases to trimming and J lost 6 bases; unmatched junction nucleotides: 8. CDR3 length: 13 residues. In DNA form, the CDR3 reads TGCAGCGGCTATAGACAGGGTGATGAAAAACTGTTTTTT. This translates into CSGYRQGDEKLFF.

The count of this clone is one. The V call is TRBV28, the J call TRBJ1-1; D is ambiguous. V was cut by 5 bases and J by 3 bases, with 16 bases left in between. The CDR3 loop spans 15 amino acids. Germline CDR1 MDHEN, CDR2 SYDVKM. The CDR3: CASSPATRVDTEAFF. As DNA, the CDR3 is TGTGCCAGCAGTCCCGCGACCCGGGTGGACACTGAAGCTTTCTTT.

The chain uses TRBV28 and TRBJ1-1, with a tentative D call TRBD1 (5 bases). Between the trimmed V and J ends, which lost 5 bases and 1 base, there was a span of 8 bases. The CDR3 extends over 13 amino acids. CDR1 and CDR2 from the germline V gene are MDHEN and SYDVKM. CDR3 nucleotides: TGTGCCAGCAGTGAGCAGGGGAACACTGAAGCTTTCTTT. Protein sequence: CASSEQGNTEAFF.

V and J are TRBV4-1 and TRBJ2-6, with 8 bases matching TRBD1. Germline lookup yields CDR1 MGHRA and CDR2 YSYEKL. The ends lost 5 bases at V and 0 bases at J; junction bases unmatched: 9. CDR3 length: 18 residues. The CDR3 loop is CASSTTQGASSGANVLTF. CDR3 DNA sequence: TGCGCCAGCAGCACAACCCAGGGGGCCAGCTCTGGGGCCAACGTCCTGACTTTC.

The chain links TRBV6-5 to TRBJ2-5; a weak D match, TRBD1 (6 bases). V was pared by 2 bases and J by 5 bases, with 15 bases between. The CDR3 sequence is 15 residues long. Germline V gene lookup returns CDR1 MNHEY and CDR2 SVGAGI. CDR3 sequence reads: CASSYGLTGSETQYF. CDR3 nucleotide sequence: TGTGCCAGCAGTTACGGATTGACAGGATCGGAGACCCAGTACTTC.

This rearrangement joins TRBV5-4 to TRBJ1-1, with 7 bases identical to TRBD1. J gave up 2 bases and V 4 bases, and 5 bases lay outside the gene matches. This CDR3 has 14 residues. Germline V gene lookup returns CDR1 SGHNT and CDR2 YYREEE (reference sequence). The CDR3 reads CASSLGTANTEAFF. DNA for the CDR3: TGTGCCAGCAGCCTTGGGACAGCCAACACTGAAGCTTTCTTT. The whole variable domain, filled in from reference TRBV5-4 and TRBJ1-1, reads ETGVTQSPTHLIKTRGQQVTLRCSSQSGHNTVSWYQQALGQGPQFIFQYYREEENGRGNFPPRFSGLQFPNYSSELNVNALELDDSALYLCASSLGTANTEAFFGQGTRLTVV.

The count of this clone is one. The rearrangement links TRBV6-6 to TRBJ1-1; D ambiguous. The CDR3 has 10 amino acids. From germline, CDR1 is MNHNY and CDR2 SVGAGI (reference sequence). V was pared by 6 bases and J by 4 bases, with 3 bases between. CDR3 loop: CASRSTEAFF. The CDR3 region has the DNA TGTGCCAGCAGGAGCACTGAAGCTTTCTTT.

The chain combines TRBV29-1 with TRBJ2-3; tentatively, D is TRBD2 (5 bases). The CDR3 consists of 12 residues. The germline V and J ends were trimmed by 3 bases and 5 bases, with 9 bases remaining between them. Looked up from germline, CDR1 is SQVTM and CDR2 is ANQGSEA. The CDR3 protein is CSVEATRDTQYF. CDR3 coding DNA: TGCAGCGTTGAGGCCACTAGAGATACGCAGTATTTT.

As for this clone: The junction departs from germline at one end; a sequencing error may be responsible. V is TRBV7-9 and J is TRBJ2-1; 10 bases match TRBD2. Germline V gene sequence: CDR1 SEHNR, CDR2 FQNEAQ (reference sequence). There are 17 residues in the CDR3. CDR3 DNA: TGTTCCAGCAGCTTAGATTTGGTAGCGGGAGGTGGGAATGAGCAGTTCTTC. Translated, it gives CSSSLDLVAGGGNEQFF.

Of note for this clone: Germline is not matched at one junction end, which may reflect a read error. The chain uses TRBV7-9 and TRBJ1-2; D is possibly TRBD1 (6 bases). Looked up from germline, CDR1 is SEHNR and CDR2 is FQNEAQ (reference sequence). The CDR3 consists of 16 residues. The CDR3 DNA sequence: TGTTCCAGCAGCTTAGCAGGGGTCTCGCGGGGCTATGGCTACACCTTC. This translates into CSSSLAGVSRGYGYTF. Full variable domain (missing parts from reference TRBV7-9 and TRBJ1-2): DTGVSQNPRHKITKRGQNVTFRCDPISEHNRLYWYRQTLGQGPEFLTYFQNEAQLEKSRLLSDRFSAERPKGSFSTLEIQRTEQGDSAMYLCSSSLAGVSRGYGYTFGSGTRLTVV.

This chain links TRBV6-6 with TRBJ1-6; 9 bases map to TRBD1. The CDR3 extends over 14 amino acids. The germline gives CDR1 MNHNY, CDR2 SVGAGI (reference sequence). V was pared by 4 bases and J by 8 bases, with 3 bases of the junction left unmatched. This CDR3 reads CASSWGQGDSPLHF. CDR3 DNA sequence: TGTGCCAGCAGTTGGGGACAGGGTGATTCACCCCTCCACTTT.

The rearrangement uses TRBV2 and TRBJ1-2, with no clear D. Between the trimmed V and J ends, which lost 10 bases and 4 bases, there was a span of 16 bases. The CDR3 extends over 13 amino acids. From germline, CDR1 is SNHLY and CDR2 FYNNEI. The DNA for the CDR3 is TGTGCCATCCTCGAACCCACTGCCTATGGCTACACCTTC. Translating it yields CAILEPTAYGYTF.

The chain has TRBV5-4 and TRBJ2-1; D is undetermined. V lost 2 bases and J 0 bases, leaving 15 bases between the germline ends. The germline V gene encodes CDR1 SGHNT and CDR2 YYREEE (reference sequence). The CDR3 spans 17 residues. CDR3 sequence reads: CASSFRSRRASYNEQFF. CDR3 nucleotides: TGTGCCAGCAGCTTTCGCTCGCGGAGAGCCTCCTACAATGAGCAGTTCTTC.

By sample fraction, this clone is medium-sized (0.01 to 0.1%). Additional DNA sequences in this sample encode the identical CDR3. The chain uses TRBV4-3 and TRBJ1-5; D remains unclear. V was pared by 0 bases and J by 4 bases, with 7 bases between. This CDR3 is built from 14 residues. Germline CDR1 and CDR2: LGHNA and YSLEER. CDR3 amino acids: CASSQDRGNQPQHF. In nucleotides, the CDR3 is TGCGCCAGCAGCCAAGATCGGGGAAATCAGCCCCAGCATTTT.

The genes are TRBV7-7 and TRBJ2-5, with 8 bases that match TRBD2. Germline V gives CDR1 SSHAT, CDR2 FNYEAQ (reference sequence). V lost 1 base to trimming and J lost 5 bases; unmatched junction nucleotides: 3. The CDR3 covers 14 residues. The CDR3 nucleotides read TGTGCCAGCAGCTTAGGCGGGGGGCTGGAGACCCAGTACTTC. This codes for CASSLGGGLETQYF.

The chain employs TRBV10-3 and TRBJ2-1; 9 bases are a match to TRBD2. The CDR3 is 19 residues long. V dropped 2 bases and J dropped 0; count of bases not matched to a gene: 11. Germline CDR1 and CDR2: ENHRY and SYGVKD. The CDR3 DNA reads TGTGCCATCAGTGAGCCCGGGGTCCTAGCGGGGAACTCCTACAATGAGCAGTTCTTC. It translates to CAISEPGVLAGNSYNEQFF.

The CDR3 is CASSFTGTDTQYF. In nucleotides, the CDR3 is TGTGCCAGCAGTTTTACAGGGACAGATACGCAGTATTTT. V and J are TRBV28 and TRBJ2-3; tentative D call: TRBD1 (6 bases). Trimming stripped 3 bases from V and 3 bases from J, with 7 bases between. This CDR3 has 13 amino acids. Germline loops: CDR1 MDHEN, CDR2 SYDVKM.

This chain joins TRBV21-1 and TRBJ2-3; the DNA was not compared with TRBD1, the D call given in the table. TRBV21-1 is marked as a pseudogene. The CDR3 is made up of 16 amino acids. The CDR3 region has the DNA TGTGCCAGCAGCAGGGCGGGGACAGCAAGCACAGATACGCAGTATTTT. The encoded protein is CASSRAGTASTDTQYF.

Here the CDR3 DNA reads TGTGCCTGGAGGAGACAGGGGGAAGCTTTCTTT. This translates into CAWRRQGEAFF. This chain joins TRBV30 and TRBJ1-1, with 8 bases aligning to TRBD1. V was pared by 3 bases and J by 8 bases, with 2 bases of the junction left unmatched. The CDR3 sequence is 11 residues long. Germline V gene data show CDR1 as GTSNPN and CDR2 as SVGIG (reference sequence).

The sample holds a few counts of this clone. V gene TRBV29-1 combines with J gene TRBJ1-4; weak D call: TRBD1 (5 bases). Deletions cut 5 bases from V and 4 bases from J, with 11 bases between. The CDR3 is 13 amino acids. The germline V gene encodes CDR1 SQVTM and CDR2 ANQGSEA. This chain's CDR3 is CSVQGEGNEKLFF. The CDR3 DNA reads as TGCAGCGTTCAAGGGGAGGGTAATGAAAAACTGTTTTTT.